The source of this TCR beta chain is a study of blood T cell repertoires in COVID-19. Data came from immunoSEQ multiplex PCR; TCRdb stores just in-frame clones and leaves some out. Of approximately 70,000 clones listed, roughly 91% are singletons. The clonotype comes from a man aged 50 to 59 with active COVID-19. Sequencing was done on a sample of peripheral blood.

CDR3 nucleotides: TGTGCCAGCAGCTTAGATCGGCTAGCGCGGAGCACCGGGGAGCTGTTTTTT. Translated: CASSLDRLARSTGELFF. The chain links TRBV11-2 to TRBJ2-2; TRBD2 might be the D (6 bases). This CDR3 contains 17 residues. V lost 0 bases and J 4 bases, leaving 15 bases between the germline ends. CDR1 SGHAT and CDR2 FQNNGV come from the germline V gene.